This T cell receptor beta chain was found in a study of T-cell memory formation after mild COVID-19. Study at large: TCR clusters were mostly confined to one donor each.

A few counts support this clonotype. The antigen is unknown. Study outcomes and limitations: Whereas later expanders leaned CD4+, clones contracting day 15 to 85 showed a balanced CD4/CD8 makeup. Some responding clones appeared in pre-infection memory, suggesting cross-reactive memory joined.

TCRdb analysed the 5' RACE reads with MiXCR anew, one entry per CDR3 protein. This sample carries roughly 600,000 distinct CDR3 sequences, 15% to 20% of them seen once, and the ten largest clones take around 11%. This CDR3 spans 15 amino acids. V was clipped by 3 bases and J by 6 bases; unmatched bases: 6. Germline V CDR1 and CDR2: LGHNT, FRNRAP. V usage is TRBV12-5 and J usage is TRBJ2-2; 8 bases are a match to TRBD1. The sample consisted of PBMCs or a T cell subset sorted from them (not recorded which). The clonotype originates from an adult woman who had mild COVID-19 (a few samples of this study predate the infection). Cell type and time point are not known. CDR3 in amino acids: CASGFQDRDPGELFF. In nucleotides, the CDR3 is TGTGCTAGTGGTTTTCAGGACAGGGACCCCGGGGAGCTGTTTTTT.